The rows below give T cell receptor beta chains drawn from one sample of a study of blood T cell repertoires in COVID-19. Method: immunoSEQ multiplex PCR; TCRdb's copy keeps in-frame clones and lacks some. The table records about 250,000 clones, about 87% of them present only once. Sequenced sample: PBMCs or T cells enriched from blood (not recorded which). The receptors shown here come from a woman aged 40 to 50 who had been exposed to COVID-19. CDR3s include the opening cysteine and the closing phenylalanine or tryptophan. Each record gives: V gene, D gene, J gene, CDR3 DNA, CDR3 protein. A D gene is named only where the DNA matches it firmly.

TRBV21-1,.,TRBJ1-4,TGTGCCAGCAGCTTTTTAAGAGGGGGTCTGGTTGAAAAACTGTTTTTT,CASSFLRGGLVEKLFF
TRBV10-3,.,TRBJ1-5,TGTGCCATCAGTGCGGAGGGGAGGCAGCCCCAGCATTTT,CAISAEGRQPQHF
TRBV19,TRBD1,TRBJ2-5,TGTGCCTCCGGTGGGGGACAGGGGAGGGAGACCCAGTACTTC,CASGGGQGRETQYF
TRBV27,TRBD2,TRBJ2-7,TGTGCCAGCAGCCCCCGGACTAGCGGCTTATACGAGCAGTACTTC,CASSPRTSGLYEQYF
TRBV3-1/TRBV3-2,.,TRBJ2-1,TGTGCCAGCAGCCATCAGGGGTTTGAGCAGTTCTTC,CASSHQGFEQFF
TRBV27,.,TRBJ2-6,TGTGCCAGCAGTCCCCCGCCACAGGGCTCTGGGGCCAACGTCCTGACTTTC,CASSPPPQGSGANVLTF
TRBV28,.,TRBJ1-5,TGTGCCAGCAGCTTCAGGGATCAGCCCCAGCATTTT,CASSFRDQPQHF
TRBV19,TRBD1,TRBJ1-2,TGTGCCAGTAGTCGAACAGGGGGCGGCTATGGCTACACCTTC,CASSRTGGGYGYTF
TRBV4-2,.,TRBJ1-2,TGTGCCAGCAGCCAAGAAAGTAGCGAACAGATCTATGGCTACACCTTC,CASSQESSEQIYGYTF
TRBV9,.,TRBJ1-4,TGTGCCAGCAGCGCCTCCGGGAGAGGAGGGGAAAAACTGTTTTTT,CASSASGRGGEKLFF